This T cell receptor beta chain emerged from a study of shared clonotypes between healthy human individuals. Whole-study context: CD4 naive and memory got three plates each, CD8 naive two, CD8 memory one.

Germline CDR1 is MNHNY and CDR2 is SVGAGI (reference sequence). The CDR3 length is 15 residues. V lost 6 bases, J lost 5 bases, and 10 bases stayed unmatched. For each subset, genomic DNA was distributed in equal portions over several immunoSEQ plates. TCRdb's copy holds only in-frame clones and misses some; the assay was immunoSEQ multiplex PCR. The data hold more than 550,000 clones, with 72% observed a single time. Only Caucasian adults living in Nashville, Tennessee made up the donor group. The clonotype comes from a woman between 25 and 40 years old in good health. The rearrangement joins TRBV6-6 to TRBJ2-1; 7 bases agree with TRBD1. What was sequenced was memory CD4+ T cells sorted from blood. Subset of the sample: CD45RA-negative fraction. CDR3 sequence: CASSPSWDSNNEQFF. CDR3 coding DNA: TGTGCCAGCAGCCCGTCCTGGGACAGCAACAATGAGCAGTTCTTC.